The entry below gives a single T cell receptor beta chain sequence along with its context. Its antigen is not identified. All the people who gave samples were healthy bone marrow donors. The data belong to a study of cytomegalovirus exposure and HLA in healthy donors. Study-wide results and limits: The HLA-A and HLA-B alleles of most subjects were reportedly predicted accurately from TCR beta sequences.

The study ran its PCR with 60 Vbeta and 13 Jbeta primers. Clones were sequenced by immunoSEQ multiplex PCR, and TCRdb holds only the in-frame ones, with some missing. The profile shows about 94,000 clones, over 50% of them singletons. Sequencing was carried out using PBMCs. This clonotype was sampled from a man in his thirties or forties in good health and CMV-seronegative.

The CDR3: CASTSGDHTDTQYF. The CDR3 nucleotides are TGCGCCAGCACTAGCGGGGACCATACAGATACGCAGTATTTT. The chain couples TRBV5-1 to TRBJ2-3; 9 bases are a match to TRBD2. The CDR3 length is 14 residues. Germline trimming cut 6 bases from V and 3 bases from J; bases unmatched to any gene: 5. Germline V gene lookup returns CDR1 SGHRS and CDR2 YFSETQ.